Below, 9 T cell receptor beta chains from the same sample are listed, as sequenced in a study of T cells in Graves' hyperthyroidism and ophthalmopathy. RNA transcripts yielded amplified TCR beta CDR3 regions. HTBI primers were the set used in a first-round RT-PCR of the TCR CDR3. TCRdb re-derived calls from the multiplex PCR reads in MiXCR, one entry per CDR3 protein. The sample contains around 580,000 distinct CDR3 sequences, 16% of which appear only once. The sequenced material came from blood. These TCRs come from a woman under 30 with Graves' hyperthyroidism.

This clonotype was seen more than once but under ten times. An end of the junction does not agree with germline; a read error may underlie this. V gene TRBV5-5 combines with J gene TRBJ2-7; D possibly corresponds to TRBD1 (5 bases). The CDR3 covers 17 residues. The germline V gene has CDR1 SGHKS and CDR2 YYEKEE (reference sequence). The CDR3 spells CASSSHLQGIDSYERYF. The CDR3 region has the DNA TGTGCCAGCAGCTCACATCTGCAGGGAATTGACTCCTACGAGCGGTACTTC.

This clonotype appeared a few times. V gene TRBV12-3 or TRBV12-4 combines with J gene TRBJ2-1; 9 bases agree with TRBD2. J was trimmed by 3 bases and V by 6 bases; bases with no gene match: 6. The CDR3 is 15 residues long. For the CDR3, the DNA is TGTGCCAGCAGCAAGCGGGAGGCCGGCTACAATGAGCAGTTCTTC. It translates to CASSKREAGYNEQFF.

This chain joins TRBV19 and TRBJ2-7; a weak D match, TRBD2 (6 bases). The V and J ends lost 4 bases and 5 bases respectively, with 15 bases between them. This CDR3 is 14 amino acids long. Germline lookup yields CDR1 LNHDA and CDR2 SQIVND (reference sequence). For the CDR3, the DNA is TGTGCCAGTAGTACCTCCGGGCCGGGGGACGAGCAGTACTTC. Translating gives CASSTSGPGDEQYF.

The V and J genes are TRBV7-9 and TRBJ2-4; the match to TRBD1 covers 8 bases. J was trimmed by 0 bases and V by 2 bases; bases with no gene match: 12. This CDR3 spans 19 amino acids. The germline CDR1 and CDR2 sequences are SEHNR and FQNEAQ (reference sequence). CDR3 sequence reads: CASSLKGTGERLAKNIQYF. The CDR3 DNA reads as TGTGCCAGCAGCTTAAAGGGGACAGGAGAAAGGCTAGCCAAAAACATTCAGTACTTC.

The genes are TRBV3-1 and TRBJ2-1, with 7 bases identical to TRBD2. Germline CDR1 reads LGHDT; CDR2 reads YNNKEL (reference sequence). V lost 4 bases, J lost 1 base, and 7 bases stayed unmatched. The CDR3 length is 16 residues. CDR3 nucleotide sequence: TGTGCCAGCAGCCTCCTGGATAGCGGGTCCTACAATGAGCAGTTCTTC. This translates into CASSLLDSGSYNEQFF.

Regarding this clonotype: Possible read error: a much larger clone is one base away. CDR3 in amino acids: CASSPFETPYNEQFF. CDR3 nucleotide sequence: TGTGCCAGCAGCCCTTTTGAGACGCCATACAATGAGCAGTTCTTC. This chain uses TRBV3-1 with TRBJ2-1; no clear D gene. CDR1 LGHDT and CDR2 YNNKEL come from the germline V gene (reference sequence). Trimming shortened V by 4 bases and J by 4 bases, and 14 bases separated the two germline ends. This CDR3 is built from 15 residues.

This clonotype appeared a few times. The rearrangement joins TRBV7-9 to TRBJ2-3; possibly TRBD1 for D (7 bases). V lost 5 bases, J lost 0 bases, and 15 bases lay in between. Germline V gene data show CDR1 as SEHNR and CDR2 as FQNEAQ (reference sequence). The CDR3 contains 16 residues. The CDR3 protein is CASSPQTGRSTDTQYF. The CDR3 DNA reads as TGTGCCAGCAGCCCTCAGACAGGGAGGAGCACAGATACGCAGTATTTT.

This clonotype was recorded a few times. V and J are TRBV7-9 and TRBJ2-7, with 8 bases aligning to TRBD1. The CDR3 has 14 amino acids. CDR1 and CDR2 (germline): SEHNR, FQNEAQ (reference sequence). J gave up 4 bases and V 1 base, and 3 bases lay outside the gene matches. The CDR3 sequence: CASSLDDRGYEQYF. DNA of the CDR3: TGTGCCAGCAGCTTAGACGACAGGGGATACGAGCAGTACTTC.

This clonotype has a count of ten or more. The chain recombines TRBV11-2 with TRBJ2-5, with D perhaps given as TRBD1 or TRBD2 (5 bases each). The CDR3 totals 14 residues. Germline loops: CDR1 SGHAT, CDR2 FQNNGV. Deletions cut 4 bases from V and 5 bases from J, with 14 bases between. The chain's CDR3 is CASSSRGTWETQYF. The CDR3 DNA reads as TGTGCCAGCAGCTCCCGAGGGACCTGGGAGACCCAGTACTTC.